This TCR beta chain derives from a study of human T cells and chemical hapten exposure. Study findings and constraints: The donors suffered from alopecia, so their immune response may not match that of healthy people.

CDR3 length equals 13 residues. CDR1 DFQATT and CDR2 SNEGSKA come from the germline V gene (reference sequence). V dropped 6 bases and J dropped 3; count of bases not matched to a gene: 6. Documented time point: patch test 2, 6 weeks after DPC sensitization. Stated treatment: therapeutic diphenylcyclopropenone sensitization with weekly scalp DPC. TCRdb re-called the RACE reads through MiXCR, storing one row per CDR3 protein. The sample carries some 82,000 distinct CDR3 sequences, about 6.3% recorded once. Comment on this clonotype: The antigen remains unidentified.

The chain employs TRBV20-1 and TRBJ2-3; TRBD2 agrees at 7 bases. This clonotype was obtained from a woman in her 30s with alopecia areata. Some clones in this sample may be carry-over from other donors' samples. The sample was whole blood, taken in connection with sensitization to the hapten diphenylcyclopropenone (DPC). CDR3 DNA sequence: TGCAGTGCCAGGCGGCGGGGGACAGATACGCAGTATTTT. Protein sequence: CSARRRGTDTQYF.